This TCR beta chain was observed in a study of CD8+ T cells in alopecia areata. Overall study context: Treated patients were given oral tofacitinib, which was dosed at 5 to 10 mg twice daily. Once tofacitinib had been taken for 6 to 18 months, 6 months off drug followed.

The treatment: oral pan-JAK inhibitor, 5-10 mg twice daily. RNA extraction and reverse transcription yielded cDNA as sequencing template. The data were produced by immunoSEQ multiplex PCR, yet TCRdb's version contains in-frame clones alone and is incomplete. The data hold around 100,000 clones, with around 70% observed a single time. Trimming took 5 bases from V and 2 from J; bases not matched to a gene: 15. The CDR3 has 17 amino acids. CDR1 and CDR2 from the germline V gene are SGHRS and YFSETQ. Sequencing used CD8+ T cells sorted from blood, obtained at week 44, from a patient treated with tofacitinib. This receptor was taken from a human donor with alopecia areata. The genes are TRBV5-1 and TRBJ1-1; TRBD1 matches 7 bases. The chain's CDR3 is CASRISPGGDSNTEAFF. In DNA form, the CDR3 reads TGCGCCAGCAGGATTTCCCCAGGAGGGGACAGTAACACTGAAGCTTTCTTT.